One and the same sample provided the 3 T cell receptor beta chains below, sequenced in a study of OX40 agonist ivuxolimab in advanced cancers. Assay: immunoSEQ multiplex PCR; the TCRdb copy retains only in-frame clones and omits some. The sample lists about 77,000 clones, roughly 88% occurring once. The sample in question was CD4+ or CD8+ T cells sorted from blood, obtained in a trial of the OX40 agonist ivuxolimab. These receptors were obtained from an adult with an advanced solid tumor such as melanoma, head and neck, liver or kidney cancer.

This clone was recorded a few times. The genes are TRBV6-5 and TRBJ2-7, with 11 positions matching TRBD2. The CDR3 runs to 16 residues. CDR1 is MNHEY and CDR2 is SVGAGI in the germline V gene. V lost 4 bases and J lost 4; bases outside the gene matches: 9. In nucleotides, the CDR3 is TGTGCCAGCAGTTTAGGTAGCGGGAGGGCCAAGTACGAGCAGTACTTC. Its protein product is CASSLGSGRAKYEQYF.

This rearrangement joins TRBV18 to TRBJ2-5, with TRBD2 matching 9 bases. This CDR3 spans 15 amino acids. J gave up 6 bases and V 8 bases, and 13 bases lay outside the gene matches. Germline assignment: CDR1 KGHSH and CDR2 LQKENI. CDR3 loop: CASTPLAGTLQTQYF. The CDR3 region has the DNA TGTGCCAGCACTCCTCTAGCGGGGACCTTGCAGACCCAGTACTTC.

The chain joins TRBV6-5 to TRBJ2-2, with TRBD2 matching over 8 bases. Trimming took 1 base from V and 5 from J; bases not matched to a gene: 6. In germline, CDR1 is MNHEY, CDR2 SVGAGI. This CDR3 spans 16 amino acids. CDR3 in DNA: TGTGCCAGCAGTTACTTTCCGGGAGGGCTGACCGGGGAGCTGTTTTTT. This gives the protein CASSYFPGGLTGELFF.